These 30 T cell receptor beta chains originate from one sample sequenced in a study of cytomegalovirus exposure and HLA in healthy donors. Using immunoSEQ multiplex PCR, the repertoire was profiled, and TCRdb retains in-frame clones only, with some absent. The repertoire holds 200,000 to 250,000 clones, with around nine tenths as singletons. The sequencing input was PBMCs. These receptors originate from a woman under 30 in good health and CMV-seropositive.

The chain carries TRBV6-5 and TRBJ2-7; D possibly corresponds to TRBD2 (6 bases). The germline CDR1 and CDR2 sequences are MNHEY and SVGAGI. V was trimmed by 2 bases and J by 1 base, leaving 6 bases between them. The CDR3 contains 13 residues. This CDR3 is CASSYRESYEQYF. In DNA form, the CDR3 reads TGTGCCAGCAGTTACCGGGAGTCCTACGAGCAGTACTTC.

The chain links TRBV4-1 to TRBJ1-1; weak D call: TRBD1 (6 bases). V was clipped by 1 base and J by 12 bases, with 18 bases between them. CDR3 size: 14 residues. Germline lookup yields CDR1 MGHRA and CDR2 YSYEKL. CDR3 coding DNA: TGCGCCAGCAGCCAAGTAGGGGGTAACGGGTTAACTTTCTTT. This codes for CASSQVGGNGLTFF.

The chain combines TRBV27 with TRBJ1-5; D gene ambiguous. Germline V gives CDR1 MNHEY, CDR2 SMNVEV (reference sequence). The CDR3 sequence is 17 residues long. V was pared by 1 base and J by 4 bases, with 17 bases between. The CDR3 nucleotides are TGTGCCAGCAGTTTATTGCCGCGGGTTGAGGGAAATCAGCCCCAGCATTTT. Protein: CASSLLPRVEGNQPQHF.

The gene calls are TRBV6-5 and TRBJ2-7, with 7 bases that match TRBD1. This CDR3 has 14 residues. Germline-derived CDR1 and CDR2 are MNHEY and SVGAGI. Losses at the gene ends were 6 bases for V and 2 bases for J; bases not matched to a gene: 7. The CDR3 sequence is CASRPTGNAYEQYF. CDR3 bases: TGTGCCAGCAGACCGACAGGGAACGCCTACGAGCAGTACTTC.

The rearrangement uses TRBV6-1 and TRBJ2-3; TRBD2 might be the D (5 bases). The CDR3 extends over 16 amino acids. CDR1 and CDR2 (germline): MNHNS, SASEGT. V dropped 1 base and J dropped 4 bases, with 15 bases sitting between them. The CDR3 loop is CASSEVAKGSADTQYF. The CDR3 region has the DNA TGTGCCAGCAGTGAAGTAGCGAAGGGCAGCGCAGATACGCAGTATTTT.

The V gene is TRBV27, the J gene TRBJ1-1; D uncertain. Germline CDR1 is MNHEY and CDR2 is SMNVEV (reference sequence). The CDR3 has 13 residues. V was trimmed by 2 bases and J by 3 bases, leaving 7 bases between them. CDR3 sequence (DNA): TGTGCCAGCAGTTTAGGACTTTACACTGAAGCTTTCTTT. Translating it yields CASSLGLYTEAFF.

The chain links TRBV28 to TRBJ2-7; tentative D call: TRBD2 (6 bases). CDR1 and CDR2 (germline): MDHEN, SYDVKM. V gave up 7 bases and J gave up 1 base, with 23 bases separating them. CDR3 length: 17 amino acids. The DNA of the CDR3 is TGTGCCAGCAACCCTGTGGAGGGGTCGACCTTTTCCTACGAGCAGTACTTC. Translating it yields CASNPVEGSTFSYEQYF.

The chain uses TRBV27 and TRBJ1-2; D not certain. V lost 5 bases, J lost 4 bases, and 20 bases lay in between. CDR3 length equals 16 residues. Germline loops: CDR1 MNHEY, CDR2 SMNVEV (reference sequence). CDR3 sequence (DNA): TGTGCCAGCAGTGCCCTCGTCGCAGTTGGTGGCTATGGCTACACCTTC. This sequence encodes CASSALVAVGGYGYTF.

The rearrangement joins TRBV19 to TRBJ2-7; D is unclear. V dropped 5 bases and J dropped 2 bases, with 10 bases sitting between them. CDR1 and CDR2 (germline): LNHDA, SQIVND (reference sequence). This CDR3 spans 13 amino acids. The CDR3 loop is CASSPGYAYEQYF. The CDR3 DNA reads TGTGCCAGTAGTCCAGGCTACGCCTACGAGCAGTACTTC.

CDR3 DNA sequence: TGTGCCAGCAGGACCGGAGGCCGAGACTACGAGCAGTACTTC. Amino acids: CASRTGGRDYEQYF. The chain is built from TRBV28 and TRBJ2-7; D possibly corresponds to TRBD2 (5 bases). The CDR3 totals 14 residues. CDR1 MDHEN and CDR2 SYDVKM come from the germline V gene. Trimming left V 6 bases short and J 3 bases short, with 15 bases between.

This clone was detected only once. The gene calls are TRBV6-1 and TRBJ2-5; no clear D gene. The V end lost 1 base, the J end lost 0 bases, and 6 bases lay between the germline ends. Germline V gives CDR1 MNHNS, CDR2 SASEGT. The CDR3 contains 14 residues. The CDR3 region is CASSEGSDQETQYF. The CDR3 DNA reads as TGTGCCAGCAGTGAAGGGTCAGACCAAGAGACCCAGTACTTC.

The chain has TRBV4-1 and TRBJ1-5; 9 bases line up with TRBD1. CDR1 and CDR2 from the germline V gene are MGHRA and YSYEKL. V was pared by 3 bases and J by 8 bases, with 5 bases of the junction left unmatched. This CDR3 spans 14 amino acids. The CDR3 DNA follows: TGCGCCAGCAGCCATACGGGACAGGGAAAGCCCCAGCATTTT. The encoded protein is CASSHTGQGKPQHF.

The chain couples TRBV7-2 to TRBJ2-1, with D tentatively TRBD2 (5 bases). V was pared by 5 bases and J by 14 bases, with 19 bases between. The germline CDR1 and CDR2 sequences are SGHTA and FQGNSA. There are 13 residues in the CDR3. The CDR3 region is CASSLPRGPDKFF. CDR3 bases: TGTGCCAGCAGCCTTCCGAGAGGGCCGGATAAGTTCTTC.

The CDR3 reads CASTSQGTGYEQYF. CDR3 coding DNA: TGTGCCAGCACTTCACAGGGGACGGGATACGAGCAGTACTTC. The gene calls are TRBV28 and TRBJ2-7, with 7 bases fitting TRBD1. Germline V gene data show CDR1 as MDHEN and CDR2 as SYDVKM. This CDR3 region has 14 residues. The V and J ends lost 7 bases and 4 bases, in that order; junction bases with no gene match: 10.

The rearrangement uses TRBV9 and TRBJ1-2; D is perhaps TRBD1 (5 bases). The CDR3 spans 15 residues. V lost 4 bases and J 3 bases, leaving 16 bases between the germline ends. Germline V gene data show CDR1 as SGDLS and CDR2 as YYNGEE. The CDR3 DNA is TGTGCCAGCAGCCCTCCCACGGTAGGGGACTATGGCTACACCTTC. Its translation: CASSPPTVGDYGYTF. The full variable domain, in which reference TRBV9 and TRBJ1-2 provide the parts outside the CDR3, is DSGVTQTPKHLITATGQRVTLRCSPRSGDLSVYWYQQSLDQGLQFLIQYYNGEERAKGNILERFSAQQFPDLHSELNLSSLELGDSALYFCASSPPTVGDYGYTFGSGTRLTVV.

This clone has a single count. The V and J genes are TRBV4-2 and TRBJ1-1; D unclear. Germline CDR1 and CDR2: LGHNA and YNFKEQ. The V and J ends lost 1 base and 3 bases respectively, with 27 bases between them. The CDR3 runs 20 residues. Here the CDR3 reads CASSQVARRRPAGRDTEAFF. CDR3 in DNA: TGTGCCAGCAGCCAAGTGGCCCGTCGAAGGCCGGCTGGGAGGGACACTGAAGCTTTCTTT.

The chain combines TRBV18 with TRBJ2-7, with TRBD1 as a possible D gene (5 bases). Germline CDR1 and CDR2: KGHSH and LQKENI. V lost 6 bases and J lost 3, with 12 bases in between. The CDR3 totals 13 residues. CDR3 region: CASSPTESYEQYF. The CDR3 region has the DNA TGTGCCAGCTCGCCGACAGAGAGCTACGAGCAGTACTTC.

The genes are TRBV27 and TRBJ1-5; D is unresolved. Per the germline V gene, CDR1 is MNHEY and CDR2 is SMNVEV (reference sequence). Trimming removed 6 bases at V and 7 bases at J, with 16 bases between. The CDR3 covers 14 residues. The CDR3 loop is CASRVLPHGQPQHF. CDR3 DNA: TGTGCCAGCAGAGTCCTCCCCCACGGGCAGCCCCAGCATTTT.

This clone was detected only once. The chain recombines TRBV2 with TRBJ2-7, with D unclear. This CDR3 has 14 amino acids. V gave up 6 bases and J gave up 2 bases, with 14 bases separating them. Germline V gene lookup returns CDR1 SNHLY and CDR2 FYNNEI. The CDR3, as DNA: TGTGCCAGCAGCTATAGTCCGCCCCCCTACGAGCAGTACTTC. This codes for CASSYSPPPYEQYF.

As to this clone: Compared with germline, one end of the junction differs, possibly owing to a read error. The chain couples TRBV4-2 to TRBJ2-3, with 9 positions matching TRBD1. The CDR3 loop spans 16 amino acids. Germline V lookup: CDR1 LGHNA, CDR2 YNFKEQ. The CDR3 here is CASSPQGTGQTGTQYF. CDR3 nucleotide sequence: TGTGCCAGCAGCCCTCAGGGGACAGGGCAAACAGGTACGCAGTATTTT.

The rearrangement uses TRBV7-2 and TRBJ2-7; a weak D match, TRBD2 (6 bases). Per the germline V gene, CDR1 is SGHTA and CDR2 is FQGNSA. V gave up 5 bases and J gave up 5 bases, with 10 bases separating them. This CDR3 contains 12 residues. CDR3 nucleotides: TGTGCCAGCAGCCCCGGACTAAACGAGCAGTACTTC. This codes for CASSPGLNEQYF.

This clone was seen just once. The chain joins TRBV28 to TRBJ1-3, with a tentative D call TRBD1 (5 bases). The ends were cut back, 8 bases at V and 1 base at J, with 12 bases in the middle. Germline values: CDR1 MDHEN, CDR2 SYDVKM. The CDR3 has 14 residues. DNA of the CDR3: TGTGCCAGCGTACAGGCTCCTTCTGGAAACACCATATATTTT. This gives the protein CASVQAPSGNTIYF. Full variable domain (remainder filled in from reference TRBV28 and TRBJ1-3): DVKVTQSSRYLVKRTGEKVFLECVQDMDHENMFWYRQDPGLGLRLIYFSYDVKMKEKGDIPEGYSVSREKKERFSLILESASTNQTSMYLCASVQAPSGNTIYFGEGSWLTVV.

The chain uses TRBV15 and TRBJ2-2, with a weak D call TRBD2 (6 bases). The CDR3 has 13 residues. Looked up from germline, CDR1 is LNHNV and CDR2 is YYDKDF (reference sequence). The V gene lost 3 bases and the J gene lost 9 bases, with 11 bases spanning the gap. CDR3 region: CATSREGVWELFF. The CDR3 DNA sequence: TGTGCCACCAGCAGGGAGGGAGTTTGGGAGCTGTTTTTT.

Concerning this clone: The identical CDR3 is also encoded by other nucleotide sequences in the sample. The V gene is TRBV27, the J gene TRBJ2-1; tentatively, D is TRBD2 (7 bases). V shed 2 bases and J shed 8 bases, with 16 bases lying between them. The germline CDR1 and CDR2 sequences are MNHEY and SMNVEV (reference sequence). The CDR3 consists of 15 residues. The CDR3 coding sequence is TGTGCCAGCAGTTTAGGGGGGGGCGACGTGTATGAGCAGTTCTTC. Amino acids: CASSLGGGDVYEQFF.

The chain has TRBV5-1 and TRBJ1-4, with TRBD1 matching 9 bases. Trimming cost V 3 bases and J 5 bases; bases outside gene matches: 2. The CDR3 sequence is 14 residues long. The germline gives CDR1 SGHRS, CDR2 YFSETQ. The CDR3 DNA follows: TGCGCCAGCAGCTCGGGACAGGGAAATGAAAAACTGTTTTTT. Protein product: CASSSGQGNEKLFF.

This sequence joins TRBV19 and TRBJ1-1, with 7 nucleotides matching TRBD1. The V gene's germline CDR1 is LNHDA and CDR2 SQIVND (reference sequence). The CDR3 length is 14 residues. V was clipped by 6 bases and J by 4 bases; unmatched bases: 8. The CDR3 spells CASRGRGLLTEAFF. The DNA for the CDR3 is TGTGCCAGTAGGGGAAGGGGGCTCCTCACTGAAGCTTTCTTT.

The CDR3 loop reads CATHGDREETQYF. The CDR3 nucleotides are TGTGCCACCCATGGGGACAGGGAAGAGACCCAGTACTTC. The rearrangement links TRBV6-5 to TRBJ2-5; 9 positions agree with TRBD1. The CDR3 totals 13 residues. CDR1 is MNHEY, CDR2 SVGAGI, per germline. The J segment lost 3 bases and the V segment lost 10 bases, leaving 6 bases of the junction unmatched.

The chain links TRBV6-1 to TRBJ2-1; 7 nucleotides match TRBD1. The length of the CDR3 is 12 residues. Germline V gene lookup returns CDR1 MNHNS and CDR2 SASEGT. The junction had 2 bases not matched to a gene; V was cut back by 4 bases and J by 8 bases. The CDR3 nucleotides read TGTGCCAGCAGTGCCCAGGGGGATGAGCAGTTCTTC. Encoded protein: CASSAQGDEQFF.

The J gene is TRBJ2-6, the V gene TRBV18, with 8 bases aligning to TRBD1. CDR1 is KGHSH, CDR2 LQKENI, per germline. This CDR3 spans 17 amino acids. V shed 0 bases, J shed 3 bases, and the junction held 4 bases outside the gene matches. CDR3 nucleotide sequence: TGTGCCAGCTCACCACCCGGACAGGGAGATGGGGCCAACGTCCTGACTTTC. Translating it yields CASSPPGQGDGANVLTF.

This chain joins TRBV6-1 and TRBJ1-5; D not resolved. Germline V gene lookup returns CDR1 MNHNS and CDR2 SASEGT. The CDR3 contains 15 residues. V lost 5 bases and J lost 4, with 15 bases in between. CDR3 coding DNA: TGTGCCAGCAGTATATGGAGTTCGCAGAATCAGCCCCAGCATTTT. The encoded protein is CASSIWSSQNQPQHF.